The 15 T cell receptor beta chains listed next were all sequenced from one sample in a study of shared clonotypes between healthy human individuals. Produced via immunoSEQ multiplex PCR; TCRdb's table is partial and in-frame only. The data show some 2.4 million clones, roughly 93% seen once. Source material: naive CD4+ T cells from PBMCs. The subset: CD45RA+ positively selected. These receptors were obtained from a man younger than 35 in good health. Some clones in this sample may be carry-over from other donors' samples.

V gene TRBV28 combines with J gene TRBJ2-1; perhaps D is TRBD1 or TRBD2 (5 bases each). Trimming removed 3 bases from V and 2 bases from J, with 14 bases in between. CDR1 is MDHEN and CDR2 is SYDVKM in the germline V gene. The CDR3 has 16 residues. In DNA form, the CDR3 reads TGTGCCAGCAGTTTCCCCCGGGGCAGGCCCTACAATGAGCAGTTCTTC. It specifies CASSFPRGRPYNEQFF.

This sequence joins TRBV5-1 and TRBJ2-7; D remains ambiguous. The V gene lost 4 bases and the J gene lost 2 bases, with 22 bases spanning the gap. The CDR3 length is 17 residues. Per germline, CDR1 SGHRS and CDR2 YFSETQ. The chain's CDR3 is CASSVTPSRIRTYEQYF. The CDR3 DNA reads as TGCGCCAGCAGCGTAACCCCCTCCCGGATAAGAACCTACGAGCAGTACTTC.

This clone was counted between two and nine times. The chain uses TRBV9 and TRBJ1-1; no clear D gene. Germline V CDR1 and CDR2: SGDLS, YYNGEE. The CDR3 sequence is 15 residues long. The V gene lost 4 bases and the J gene lost 3 bases, with 16 bases spanning the gap. The DNA of the CDR3 is TGTGCCAGCAGCCCCGTTGTAGGGTCGGACACTGAAGCTTTCTTT. This sequence encodes CASSPVVGSDTEAFF. The full variable domain, completed using reference TRBV9 and TRBJ1-1, is DSGVTQTPKHLITATGQRVTLRCSPRSGDLSVYWYQQSLDQGLQFLIQYYNGEERAKGNILERFSAQQFPDLHSELNLSSLELGDSALYFCASSPVVGSDTEAFFGQGTRLTVV.

This rearrangement joins TRBV5-1 to TRBJ1-1; D is undetermined. The V and J ends lost 4 bases and 4 bases respectively, with 20 bases between them. Germline loops: CDR1 SGHRS, CDR2 YFSETQ. CDR3 size: 16 residues. The CDR3 loop reads CASSDQPGPRSTEAFF. Here the CDR3 DNA reads TGCGCCAGCAGCGATCAACCGGGTCCTCGGAGCACTGAAGCTTTCTTT. The full variable domain, completed using reference TRBV5-1 and TRBJ1-1, is KAGVTQTPRYLIKTRGQQVTLSCSPISGHRSVSWYQQTPGQGLQFLFEYFSETQRNKGNFPGRFSGRQFSNSRSEMNVSTLELGDSALYLCASSDQPGPRSTEAFFGQGTRLTVV.

This chain links TRBV7-2 with TRBJ2-1; D gene uncertain. The germline V and J ends were trimmed by 1 base and 0 bases, with 10 bases remaining between them. Germline V gene lookup returns CDR1 SGHTA and CDR2 FQGNSA. This CDR3 contains 16 residues. This CDR3 reads CASSLEGSSSYNEQFF. DNA of the CDR3: TGTGCCAGCAGCTTAGAAGGGTCTAGCTCCTACAATGAGCAGTTCTTC.

This clone was detected once. V and J are TRBV19 and TRBJ1-5, with D hard to call. CDR1 is LNHDA, CDR2 SQIVND, per germline (reference sequence). Trimming left V 5 bases short and J 7 bases short, with 12 bases between. The CDR3 is 13 amino acids. CDR3 DNA sequence: TGTGCCAGTAGTCGGTCGAAGGACCAGCCCCAGCATTTT. It encodes CASSRSKDQPQHF. The full variable domain, in which reference TRBV19 and TRBJ1-5 provide the parts outside the CDR3, is DGGITQSPKYLFRKEGQNVTLSCEQNLNHDAMYWYRQDPGQGLRLIYYSQIVNDFQKGDIAEGYSVSREKKESFPLTVTSAQKNPTAFYLCASSRSKDQPQHFGDGTRLSIL.

This rearrangement joins TRBV7-9 to TRBJ2-7; D is ambiguous. Germline V lookup: CDR1 SEHNR, CDR2 FQNEAQ (reference sequence). The CDR3 consists of 14 residues. V dropped 1 base and J dropped 2 bases, with 9 bases sitting between them. The CDR3: CASSLVLSTYEQYF. In nucleotides, the CDR3 is TGTGCCAGCAGCTTAGTTCTCAGCACCTACGAGCAGTACTTC.

J is TRBJ1-5 and V is TRBV18; D may be TRBD1 (5 bases). Trimming removed 6 bases at V and 5 bases at J, with 29 bases between. Germline V gene sequence: CDR1 KGHSH, CDR2 LQKENI. The CDR3 length is 19 residues. CDR3 loop: CASSQDIGTRASNDQPQHF. For the CDR3, the DNA is TGTGCCAGCTCTCAAGATATCGGGACCCGGGCGTCCAACGATCAGCCCCAGCATTTT. Using reference TRBV18 and TRBJ1-5 for the parts outside the CDR3, the full variable domain is NAGVMQNPRHLVRRRGQEARLRCSPMKGHSHVYWYRQLPEEGLKFMVYLQKENIIDESGMPKERFSAEFPKEGPSILRIQQVVRGDSAAYFCASSQDIGTRASNDQPQHFGDGTRLSIL.

This chain joins TRBV19 and TRBJ1-5; TRBD1 matches at 8 bases. CDR3 length equals 16 residues. With V trimmed by 3 bases and J by 7 bases, 11 bases remained unmatched. CDR1 and CDR2 (germline): LNHDA, SQIVND (reference sequence). CDR3 residues: CASSIRLDRVGQPQHF. CDR3 coding DNA: TGTGCCAGTAGTATTAGGTTGGACAGGGTGGGACAGCCCCAGCATTTT.

Comment on this clone: Other DNA sequences in this sample translate to the same CDR3. The V gene is TRBV5-1, the J gene TRBJ1-1; D remains unclear. The CDR3 is 12 amino acids. Germline V lookup: CDR1 SGHRS, CDR2 YFSETQ. V lost 4 bases, J lost 5 bases, and 9 bases lay in between. The chain's CDR3 is CASSLVGTEAFF. Written as DNA, the CDR3 is TGCGCCAGCAGCCTGGTGGGGACTGAAGCTTTCTTT.

The chain links TRBV21-1 to TRBJ2-1; TRBD1 is taken as the D call from the table, unchecked against the DNA. TRBV21-1 is described as a pseudogene. The CDR3 spans 17 residues. Written as DNA, the CDR3 is TGTGCCAGCAGCAAGGATCGTGCGGACAGGGCTCACAATGAGCAGTTCTTC. Translating gives CASSKDRADRAHNEQFF.

This clone appeared once. The rearrangement links TRBV7-9 to TRBJ1-2; D is uncertain. CDR1 is SEHNR, CDR2 FQNEAQ, per germline (reference sequence). V was cut by 5 bases and J by 8 bases, with 18 bases left in between. The CDR3 loop spans 14 amino acids. The CDR3 coding sequence is TGTGCCAGCAGCGTTTCTGGACTGGATGGGGGCTACACCTTC. Encoded protein: CASSVSGLDGGYTF.

The V and J genes are TRBV7-2 and TRBJ1-5; tentatively, D is TRBD1 (6 bases). CDR3 length: 15 residues. V dropped 1 base and J dropped 3 bases, with 10 bases sitting between them. The germline V gene encodes CDR1 SGHTA and CDR2 FQGNSA. In DNA form, the CDR3 reads TGTGCCAGCAGCTTAGTGCAGGGGTCCAATCAGCCCCAGCATTTT. This translates into CASSLVQGSNQPQHF.

The chain combines TRBV11-1 with TRBJ2-1; 8 bases map to TRBD2. After removal of 6 bases from V and 8 bases from J, the junction contained 12 bases not matched to a gene. Germline CDR1 SGHAT, CDR2 FQDESV (reference sequence). CDR3 length equals 15 residues. CDR3 loop: CASRPSGTSYDEQFF. Here the CDR3 DNA reads TGTGCCAGCAGACCATCCGGGACTAGTTATGATGAGCAGTTCTTC.

The chain has TRBV18 and TRBJ2-1, with 9 positions matching TRBD2. This CDR3 spans 14 amino acids. Germline CDR1 reads KGHSH; CDR2 reads LQKENI. V shed 3 bases, J shed 8 bases, and the junction held 5 bases outside the gene matches. Written as DNA, the CDR3 is TGTGCCAGCTCACCCGGGACTAGCCACTATGAGCAGTTCTTC. Amino acid sequence: CASSPGTSHYEQFF.